This TCR beta chain was identified during a study of T-cell reconstitution after alpha-beta-depleted transplantation in children. This CDR3 is 14 amino acids long. V gave up 7 bases and J gave up 4 bases; unmatched junction bases: 5. This clonotype was counted a few times. This sample's TCRbeta library carried unique molecular identifier barcodes. Each CDR3 protein is one row after TCRdb ran MiXCR on the PCR reads. Here the sample spans around 500,000 distinct CDR3 sequences, under 30% being singletons. The source material was PBMCs, mostly from graft donor cells, sampled 360 days after TCRalphabeta/CD19-depleted stem cell transplant. The receptor was derived from a boy younger than two who had a stem cell transplant for acute myeloid leukemia, so the T cells may come from the graft donor. The gene calls are TRBV12-3 or TRBV12-4 and TRBJ2-5; 11 nucleotides align to TRBD2. This chain's CDR3 is CASTSTSGGETQYF. DNA of the CDR3: TGTGCCAGCACCTCCACTAGCGGGGGAGAGACCCAGTACTTC.